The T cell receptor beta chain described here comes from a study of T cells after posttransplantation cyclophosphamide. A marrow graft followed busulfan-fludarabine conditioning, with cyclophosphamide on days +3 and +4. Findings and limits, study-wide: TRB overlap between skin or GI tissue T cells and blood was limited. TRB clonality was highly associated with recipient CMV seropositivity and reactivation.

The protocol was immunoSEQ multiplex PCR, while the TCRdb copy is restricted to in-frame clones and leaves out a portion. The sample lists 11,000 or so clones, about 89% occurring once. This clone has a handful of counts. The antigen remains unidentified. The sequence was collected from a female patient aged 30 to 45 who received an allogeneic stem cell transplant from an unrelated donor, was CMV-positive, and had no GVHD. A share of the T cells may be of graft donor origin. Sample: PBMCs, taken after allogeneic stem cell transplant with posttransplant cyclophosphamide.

CDR3 amino acids: CASSVTSGGREETQYF. CDR3 nucleotides: TGTGCCAGCAGCGTGACTAGCGGGGGGAGAGAGGAGACCCAGTACTTC. The chain joins TRBV9 to TRBJ2-5, with TRBD2 matching over 13 bases. Germline assignment: CDR1 SGDLS and CDR2 YYNGEE. CDR3 length equals 16 residues. J lost 5 bases, V lost 2 bases, and 6 bases had no gene match. Variable domain in full (rest from reference TRBV9 and TRBJ2-5): DSGVTQTPKHLITATGQRVTLRCSPRSGDLSVYWYQQSLDQGLQFLIQYYNGEERAKGNILERFSAQQFPDLHSELNLSSLELGDSALYFCASSVTSGGREETQYFGPGTRLLVL.